This TCR beta chain was sequenced in a study of blood T cell repertoires in COVID-19. At the level of the study: Acute-phase and convalescent COVID-19 samples originated in the United States, Italy and Spain. Nucleic acid was either cDNA or gDNA, and it came from T cells, B-cell-depleted T cells, or PBMCs.

This clone occurred a few times. Authors' methods: For nucleated cells, counts were estimated from reference gene primer amplification. The data were produced by immunoSEQ multiplex PCR, yet TCRdb's version contains in-frame clones alone and is incomplete. D and trimming come from the DNA, and the V and J calls and clone size come from that table. In the table there are more than 85,000 clones, 78% of which are singletons. This clonotype was sampled from a man between 60 and 70 years old with active or convalescent COVID-19. The material sequenced was peripheral blood.

The CDR3 nucleotides read TGTGCCAGCAGCTTTGACGGTAGGAGGGAAGACGAGCAGTTCTTC. Its translation: CASSFDGRREDEQFF. The rearrangement joins TRBV7-9 to TRBJ2-1; perhaps TRBD2 as D (6 bases). The length of the CDR3 is 15 residues. From germline, CDR1 is SEHNR and CDR2 FQNEAQ (reference sequence). Between the trimmed V and J ends, which lost 3 bases and 10 bases, there was a span of 19 bases. The full variable domain, rest sourced from reference TRBV7-9 and TRBJ2-1, is DTGVSQNPRHKITKRGQNVTFRCDPISEHNRLYWYRQTLGQGPEFLTYFQNEAQLEKSRLLSDRFSAERPKGSFSTLEIQRTEQGDSAMYLCASSFDGRREDEQFFGPGTRLTVL.